This T cell receptor beta chain was sequenced in a study of blood T cell repertoires in COVID-19. For the study at large: The study drew acute and convalescent COVID-19 samples from the United States, Italy and Spain.

Per the original methods: By means of reference gene primer amplification, nucleated cell counts were estimated. The assay was immunoSEQ multiplex PCR, and TCRdb's table has in-frame clones only and misses some. V and J calls and clone size are those listed in that table; D and trimming were worked out from the DNA. Of about 230,000 clones detected, 88% appear once; the ten largest clones hold about 4%. Within 2 weeks before study entry, exposed participants met a COVID-19 case. The CDR3 sequence is 15 residues long. Per germline, CDR1 MNHEY and CDR2 SMNVEV (reference sequence). Losses at the gene ends were 5 bases for V and 2 bases for J; bases not matched to a gene: 8.

Sample: PBMCs or T cells enriched from blood (not recorded which). The chain employs TRBV27 and TRBJ2-7; 8 nucleotides align to TRBD2. The receptor was isolated from a woman aged 25 to 39 who had been exposed to COVID-19. CDR3 residues: CASSPIAGLTYEQYF. In DNA, the CDR3 is TGTGCCAGCAGTCCGATAGCGGGGCTCACCTACGAGCAGTACTTC.